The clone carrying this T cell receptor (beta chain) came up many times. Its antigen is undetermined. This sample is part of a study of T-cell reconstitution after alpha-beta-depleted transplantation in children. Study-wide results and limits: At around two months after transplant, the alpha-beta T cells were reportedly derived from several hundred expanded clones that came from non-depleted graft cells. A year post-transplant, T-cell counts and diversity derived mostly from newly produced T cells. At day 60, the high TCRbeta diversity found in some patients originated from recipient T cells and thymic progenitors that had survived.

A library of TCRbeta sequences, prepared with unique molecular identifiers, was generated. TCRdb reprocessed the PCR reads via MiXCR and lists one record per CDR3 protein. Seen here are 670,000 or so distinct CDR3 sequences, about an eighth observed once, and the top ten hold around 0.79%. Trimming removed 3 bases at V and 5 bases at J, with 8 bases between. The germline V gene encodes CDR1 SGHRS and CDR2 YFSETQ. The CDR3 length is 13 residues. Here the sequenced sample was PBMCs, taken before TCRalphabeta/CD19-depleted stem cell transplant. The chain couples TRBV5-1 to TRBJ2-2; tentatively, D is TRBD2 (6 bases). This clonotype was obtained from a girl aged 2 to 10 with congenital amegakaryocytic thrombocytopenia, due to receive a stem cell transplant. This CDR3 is CASSYAGTGELFF. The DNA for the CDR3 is TGCGCCAGCAGCTATGCGGGAACCGGGGAGCTGTTTTTT.